Listed below are T cell receptor beta chains from one sample, sequenced in a study of blood T cell repertoires in COVID-19. Data came from immunoSEQ multiplex PCR; TCRdb stores just in-frame clones and leaves some out. The table shows some 29,000 clones, with around 90% occurring only once. The sample consisted of peripheral blood. The receptors stem from a human donor in a cohort sampled during active COVID-19. CDR3s include the opening cysteine and the closing phenylalanine or tryptophan. D genes are given only for firm matches. Clone sizes are given selectively: once, few, many, or a class where the clone is expanded.

D gene	clone size	V gene	J gene	CDR3 DNA	CDR3 protein
-	-	TRBV9	TRBJ1-6	TGTGCCAGCAGCGTCCTGACAGCCAATTCACCCCTCCACTTT	CASSVLTANSPLHF
TRBD1	-	TRBV6-5	TRBJ1-2	TGTGCCAGCAGTTACCGGGACAGGGGAACGTGGGGCTACACCTTC	CASSYRDRGTWGYTF
TRBD1	-	TRBV6-6	TRBJ2-7	TGTGCCAGCAGTTCCGCAGGGGGCTCCTACGAGCAGTACTTC	CASSSAGGSYEQYF
-	-	TRBV19	TRBJ1-3	TGTGCCAACGACGGGGGGTGGAGCCAGAGCTCTGGAAACACCATATATTTT	CANDGGWSQSSGNTIYF
-	-	TRBV18	TRBJ1-2	TGTGCCAGCTCACCAGGGGCGCCGACTAACTATGGCTACACCTTC	CASSPGAPTNYGYTF
TRBD1	-	TRBV5-8	TRBJ2-7	TGTGCCAGCAGCTCCGGGACAGGTACGGACGAGCAGTACTTC	CASSSGTGTDEQYF
TRBD1	-	TRBV5-5	TRBJ1-2	TGTGCCAGCAGCCTGACAGGGGGCACCTATGGCTACACCTTC	CASSLTGGTYGYTF
TRBD2	-	TRBV7-6	TRBJ2-2	TGTGCCAGCAGCTCGTTAGCGGGGGGGCCTGCGAACACCGGGGAGCTGTTTTTT	CASSSLAGGPANTGELFF
-	once	TRBV7-3	TRBJ2-1	TGTGCCAGCAGCTTATCGCGCTCGAGCTCCTACAATGAGCAGTTCTTC	CASSLSRSSSYNEQFF
-	once	TRBV7-9	TRBJ2-5	TGTGCCAGCAGCCCCTACGGGGAGACCCAGTACTTC	CASSPYGETQYF
TRBD2	-	TRBV7-2	TRBJ2-2	TGTGCCAGCAGCTTAGGGGGCGGGGGATACACCGGGGAGCTGTTTTTT	CASSLGGGGYTGELFF
-	-	TRBV30	TRBJ1-4	TGTGCCTGGACAGGGCCCACTGAAAAACTGTTTTTT	CAWTGPTEKLFF
-	few	TRBV19	TRBJ2-7	TGTGCCAGTAGTATGCAGGGAGGTTCAACCTACGAGCAGTACTTC	CASSMQGGSTYEQYF
TRBD2	-	TRBV4-3	TRBJ2-5	TGCGCCAGCAGCGTCCTTAGCGGGCAAAAAGAGACCCAGTACTTC	CASSVLSGQKETQYF
TRBD2	-	TRBV12-5	TRBJ2-1	TGTGCTAGTGGCCAACCAAGGGTAGCGGGTTACAATGAGCAGTTCTTC	CASGQPRVAGYNEQFF
-	-	TRBV6-5	TRBJ2-7	TGTGCCAGCAGTTACTCGGACAGTTCCTACGAGCAGTACTTC	CASSYSDSSYEQYF
TRBD1	few	TRBV9	TRBJ1-3	TGTGCCAGCGCCGCACCGACAGGGTTTGGAAACACCATATATTTT	CASAAPTGFGNTIYF
-	few	TRBV7-3	TRBJ1-2	TGTGCCAGCAGCTCCCCCACAGGCCCCCCCACCTACACCTTC	CASSSPTGPPTYTF
TRBD2	-	TRBV15	TRBJ2-7	TGTGCCACCAGCAGAGAGCGGGGGAGCTCCTACGAGCAGTACTTC	CATSRERGSSYEQYF
-	-	TRBV11-2	TRBJ2-1	TGTGCCAGCAGCCCAGAAGGGGCCTACAATGAGCAGTTCTTC	CASSPEGAYNEQFF
TRBD1	-	TRBV6-5	TRBJ2-7	TGTGCCAGCACCCGGGGGGGACAGGGGTCCTACGAGCAGTACTTC	CASTRGGQGSYEQYF
-	-	TRBV9	TRBJ1-6	TGTGCCAGCAGCCCCATGTCCTCGGTCGATAATTCACCCCTCCACTTT	CASSPMSSVDNSPLHF
-	-	TRBV4-3	TRBJ1-2	TGCGCCAGCAGCCAGTCACCGGGACACTCAAACTATGGCTACACCTTC	CASSQSPGHSNYGYTF
-	-	TRBV21-1	TRBJ1-3	TGTGCCAGCAGCAAAGGGGTGGCAGGGCTCTCTGGAAACACCATATATTTT	CASSKGVAGLSGNTIYF
TRBD1	-	TRBV7-2	TRBJ2-1	TGTGCCAGCAGCCTGGGGACAGGACTATACAATGAGCAGTTCTTC	CASSLGTGLYNEQFF
TRBD1	-	TRBV25-1	TRBJ2-1	TGTGCCAGCAAAAACACAGGGGGTCGGCCTGAGCAGTTCTTC	CASKNTGGRPEQFF
-	-	TRBV6-6	TRBJ1-3	TGTGCCAGCAGACGCCCCTCGACAGACTCTGGAAACACCATATATTTT	CASRRPSTDSGNTIYF
TRBD1	-	TRBV10-3	TRBJ1-5	TGTGCCATCAGTTCGATGCAGGGGGGTCCCCAGCATTTT	CAISSMQGGPQHF
-	-	TRBV6-5	TRBJ1-4	TGTGCCAGCAGTTTCACCCCTACCGGGGAAAAACTGTTTTTT	CASSFTPTGEKLFF
TRBD2	-	TRBV5-1	TRBJ2-3	TGCGCCAGCAGCTTGGCCGCTAGCGGGGGCACAGATACGCAGTATTTT	CASSLAASGGTDTQYF
-	-	TRBV7-2	TRBJ1-1	TGTGCCAGCAGCCCCATAGGACACCGCGACACTGAAGCTTTCTTT	CASSPIGHRDTEAFF
TRBD2	-	TRBV9	TRBJ2-1	TGTGCCAGCAGCTCCCGGACTAGCGGGGGGGGGAGCTCCTACAATGAGCAGTTCTTC	CASSSRTSGGGSSYNEQFF
-	-	TRBV7-8	TRBJ1-1	TGTGCCAGCAGCTTATCCAGGAACACTGAAGCTTTCTTT	CASSLSRNTEAFF
-	-	TRBV12-3/TRBV12-4	TRBJ1-5	TGTGCCAGCAGAATAGGGGGCAATCAGCCCCAGCATTTT	CASRIGGNQPQHF
-	-	TRBV20-1	TRBJ2-5	TGCAGTGCTCCCGTATCAGAGACCCAGTACTTC	CSAPVSETQYF
-	-	TRBV5-8	TRBJ2-3	TGTGCCAGCAGCTTGGCCGGCCCTAGGGATACGCAGTATTTT	CASSLAGPRDTQYF
-	-	TRBV3-1/TRBV3-2	TRBJ1-1	TGTGCCAGCAGCCAAGCCTTACAGGGAACTGAAGCTTTCTTT	CASSQALQGTEAFF
TRBD2	-	TRBV7-2	TRBJ2-5	TGTGCCAGCAGACTAGCGGGGGGGCAGGAGACCCAGTACTTC	CASRLAGGQETQYF
-	-	TRBV4-1	TRBJ1-1	TGCGCCAGCAGCCAAGGAATCCAGGCCCACCACACTGAAGCTTTCTTT	CASSQGIQAHHTEAFF
TRBD1	-	TRBV15	TRBJ1-2	TGTGCCACCAGCAGACTCGAGACAGGGGGAGACTATGGCTACACCTTC	CATSRLETGGDYGYTF
-	-	TRBV5-1	TRBJ2-3	TGCGCCAGCAGCCGTACTGGAGCGCCGAGCACAGATACGCAGTATTTT	CASSRTGAPSTDTQYF
-	once	TRBV2	TRBJ2-6	TGTGCCAGCAGTGGAGAATCTGGGGCCAACGTCCTGACTTTC	CASSGESGANVLTF
TRBD1	-	TRBV6-5	TRBJ1-2	TGTGCCAGCAGTTACTCCGGGACAGTTTCGGTCGACGGCTACACCTTC	CASSYSGTVSVDGYTF